This T cell receptor (beta chain) was recovered during a study of blood T cell repertoires in COVID-19. Study-wide background: Both acute and convalescent COVID-19 samples were obtained from the United States, Italy and Spain. The cDNA or gDNA used as material had been derived from T cells, B-cell-depleted T cells, or PBMCs.

Per the original data handling: Reference gene primer amplification gave nucleated cell count estimates. Sequencing was performed with immunoSEQ multiplex PCR; in TCRdb, only in-frame clones are kept and a portion is missing. That table supplies the V and J calls and clone size; D and trimming were determined from the DNA. The table shows around 150,000 clones, with about 86% occurring only once. In germline, CDR1 is SGDLS, CDR2 YYNGEE. Trimming pared 0 bases from V and 6 bases from J, leaving 10 bases between. This CDR3 region has 15 residues. The sequence was collected from a man in his 70s with acute or convalescent COVID-19. V usage is TRBV9 and J usage is TRBJ1-6, with D tentatively TRBD1 (6 bases). Sequencing was done on a sample of peripheral blood. The CDR3 here is CASSVGRGGNSPLHF. In DNA, the CDR3 is TGTGCCAGCAGCGTAGGAAGAGGGGGTAATTCACCCCTCCACTTT.